Each of the 20 T cell receptor beta chains below was sequenced from the same sample in a study of T cell responses to AZD1222 COVID-19 vaccine. Data came from immunoSEQ multiplex PCR; TCRdb stores just in-frame clones and leaves some out. The sample yields under 150,000 clones, about 87% seen once. Specimen: peripheral blood, collected 28 days after the second AZD1222 dose. The source of these receptors is an adult who received the AZD1222 COVID-19 vaccine.

The gene calls are TRBV27 and TRBJ1-5; D not certain. The CDR3 covers 14 residues. The V and J ends lost 0 bases and 3 bases respectively, with 6 bases between them. Germline assignment: CDR1 MNHEY and CDR2 SMNVEV (reference sequence). The CDR3 spells CASSLSPVNQPQHF. The CDR3 DNA reads as TGTGCCAGCAGTTTATCGCCAGTCAATCAGCCCCAGCATTTT.

The gene calls are TRBV5-5 and TRBJ2-1, with D possibly being TRBD2 (6 bases). CDR1 SGHKS and CDR2 YYEKEE come from the germline V gene (reference sequence). V shed 0 bases and J shed 7 bases, with 17 bases lying between them. The CDR3 has 16 residues. As DNA, the CDR3 is TGTGCCAGCAGCTTGGCAGGGACTCTACTGGGGAATGAGCAGTTCTTC. It yields the protein CASSLAGTLLGNEQFF. Full variable domain (outside the CDR3, taken from reference TRBV5-5 and TRBJ2-1): DAGVTQSPTHLIKTRGQQVTLRCSPISGHKSVSWYQQVLGQGPQFIFQYYEKEERGRGNFPDRFSARQFPNYSSELNVNALLLGDSALYLCASSLAGTLLGNEQFFGPGTRLTVL.

The V gene is TRBV10-3, the J gene TRBJ1-1; a weak D match, TRBD1 (6 bases). The CDR3 contains 15 residues. CDR1 is ENHRY, CDR2 SYGVKD, per germline. The germline V and J ends were trimmed by 6 bases and 0 bases, with 14 bases remaining between them. CDR3 in amino acids: CAISPRGDMNTEAFF. DNA for the CDR3: TGTGCCATCAGCCCTAGGGGGGACATGAACACTGAAGCTTTCTTT.

The chain joins TRBV27 to TRBJ1-4; perhaps TRBD1 as D (5 bases). With 5 bases removed from V and 6 bases from J, the gap between germline ends came to 13 bases. Per the germline V gene, CDR1 is MNHEY and CDR2 is SMNVEV (reference sequence). The CDR3 has 14 residues. The CDR3 reads CASSQNQGHEKLFF. The CDR3 region has the DNA TGTGCCAGCAGTCAGAATCAGGGACATGAAAAACTGTTTTTT.

V and J are TRBV19 and TRBJ1-2, with unresolved D. The CDR3 length is 13 residues. V lost 5 bases, J lost 8 bases, and 15 bases lay in between. The germline V gene encodes CDR1 LNHDA and CDR2 SQIVND (reference sequence). CDR3 coding DNA: TGTGCCAGTAGTCCCGGTCGGGGAATCGGCTACACCTTC. Translation gives CASSPGRGIGYTF.

This chain connects TRBV28 to TRBJ1-3; tentative D call: TRBD1 (5 bases). The ends were cut back, 8 bases at V and 0 bases at J, with 14 bases in the middle. The V gene's germline CDR1 is MDHEN and CDR2 SYDVKM. The CDR3 runs to 15 residues. The CDR3 sequence is CASLAREYSGNTIYF. CDR3 sequence (DNA): TGTGCCAGCCTGGCCAGGGAATACTCTGGAAACACCATATATTTT. Combining the CDR3 with reference TRBV28 and TRBJ1-3 gives the whole variable domain DVKVTQSSRYLVKRTGEKVFLECVQDMDHENMFWYRQDPGLGLRLIYFSYDVKMKEKGDIPEGYSVSREKKERFSLILESASTNQTSMYLCASLAREYSGNTIYFGEGSWLTVV.

The chain employs TRBV10-3 and TRBJ1-5; TRBD1 agrees at 9 bases. This CDR3 spans 15 amino acids. Per germline, CDR1 ENHRY and CDR2 SYGVKD. V was clipped by 4 bases and J by 4 bases; unmatched bases: 5. The CDR3 loop reads CAISAGTGMNQPQHF. The CDR3, as DNA: TGTGCCATCAGTGCCGGGACAGGGATGAATCAGCCCCAGCATTTT.

As regards this clone: Other DNA variants within this sample encode the same CDR3. V and J are TRBV2 and TRBJ1-4; D is unclear. This CDR3 is 13 amino acids long. V dropped 3 bases and J dropped 11 bases, with 13 bases sitting between them. CDR1 SNHLY and CDR2 FYNNEI come from the germline V gene. The DNA for the CDR3 is TGTGCCAGCAGTGAGCGAGGGTCCGGGAAACTGTTTTTT. It encodes CASSERGSGKLFF.

The chain joins TRBV20-1 to TRBJ2-3, with D tentatively TRBD1 or TRBD2 (5 bases each). CDR3 size: 13 residues. V lost 3 bases and J lost 4, with 11 bases in between. Germline CDR1 is DFQATT and CDR2 is SNEGSKA (reference sequence). The CDR3 sequence: CSASPGAPDTQYF. DNA of the CDR3: TGCAGTGCTAGTCCCGGGGCTCCAGATACGCAGTATTTT.

This clone was seen only once. The chain uses TRBV7-2 and TRBJ1-1; no clear D gene. V lost 3 bases and J lost 1, with 9 bases in between. CDR1 SGHTA and CDR2 FQGNSA come from the germline V gene. CDR3 size: 14 residues. The CDR3 spells CASSFLGGNTEAFF. The CDR3 bases are TGTGCCAGCAGCTTTTTAGGAGGGAACACTGAAGCTTTCTTT.

The gene calls are TRBV7-2 and TRBJ2-1; 9 bases are shared with TRBD1. Germline V gives CDR1 SGHTA, CDR2 FQGNSA. J gave up 2 bases and V 5 bases, and 7 bases lay outside the gene matches. The CDR3 has 16 amino acids. The CDR3 bases are TGTGCCAGCAGCGTTACAGGGGGCGAAGCCTACAATGAGCAGTTCTTC. This encodes CASSVTGGEAYNEQFF.

CDR3 residues: CASRPNTGELFF. In nucleotides, the CDR3 is TGCGCCAGCAGGCCTAACACCGGGGAGCTGTTTTTT. This chain uses TRBV5-1 with TRBJ2-2; D gene uncertain. In germline, CDR1 is SGHRS, CDR2 YFSETQ. The CDR3 has 12 amino acids. V was shortened by 5 bases and J by 2 bases, with 4 bases between the two germline ends.

J is TRBJ2-7 and V is TRBV19; 12 nucleotides align to TRBD1. The CDR3 loop spans 16 amino acids. Germline V gene sequence: CDR1 LNHDA, CDR2 SQIVND (reference sequence). V lost 5 bases and J lost 5; bases outside the gene matches: 10. CDR3 DNA: TGTGCCAGTAGTGCGGCGGGACAGGGGGCGTTCCACGAGCAGTACTTC. It codes for CASSAAGQGAFHEQYF.

The chain has TRBV9 and TRBJ2-1, with 8 bases that match TRBD2. The CDR3 contains 16 residues. V dropped 4 bases and J dropped 0; count of bases not matched to a gene: 6. CDR1 SGDLS and CDR2 YYNGEE come from the germline V gene. CDR3 sequence: CASSISGTSSYNEQFF. The CDR3 DNA is TGTGCCAGCAGCATTTCCGGGACTAGCTCCTACAATGAGCAGTTCTTC.

The chain joins TRBV20-1 to TRBJ1-1, with TRBD1 as a possible D gene (6 bases). CDR3 size: 11 residues. V dropped 6 bases and J dropped 7 bases, with 12 bases sitting between them. Germline V CDR1 and CDR2: DFQATT, SNEGSKA (reference sequence). The CDR3 sequence is CSAPDRVEAFF. CDR3 in DNA: TGCAGTGCCCCGGACAGAGTTGAAGCTTTCTTT.

This sequence joins TRBV6-5 and TRBJ2-1; a weak D match, TRBD2 (7 bases). V was trimmed by 4 bases and J by 0 bases, leaving 10 bases between them. This CDR3 contains 15 residues. CDR1 and CDR2 from the germline V gene are MNHEY and SVGAGI. Here the CDR3 reads CASSSGGGSYNEQFF. The CDR3, as DNA: TGTGCCAGCAGTTCGGGGGGCGGCTCCTACAATGAGCAGTTCTTC.

This rearrangement joins TRBV18 to TRBJ1-4; unclear D gene. CDR3 length: 14 residues. Germline assignment: CDR1 KGHSH and CDR2 LQKENI. With 6 bases removed from V and 6 bases from J, the gap between germline ends came to 14 bases. The CDR3 loop reads CASSPNTAYEKLFF. In nucleotides, the CDR3 is TGTGCCAGCTCGCCAAATACAGCCTATGAAAAACTGTTTTTT.

The chain recombines TRBV19 with TRBJ2-3; unclear D gene. The CDR3 consists of 14 residues. V lost 3 bases and J lost 6, with 13 bases in between. CDR1 LNHDA and CDR2 SQIVND come from the germline V gene (reference sequence). The CDR3 nucleotides read TGTGCCAGTAGTATCAACCTAGGGCCTGATACGCAGTATTTT. Amino acids: CASSINLGPDTQYF.

The chain has TRBV27 and TRBJ2-6; D not resolved. The germline gives CDR1 MNHEY, CDR2 SMNVEV (reference sequence). The length of the CDR3 is 15 residues. V lost 2 bases, J lost 6 bases, and 11 bases lay in between. This CDR3 reads CASSLAGAVANVLTF. In DNA form, the CDR3 reads TGTGCCAGCAGTTTAGCAGGAGCAGTGGCCAACGTCCTGACTTTC. Variable domain in full (rest from reference TRBV27 and TRBJ2-6): EAQVTQNPRYLITVTGKKLTVTCSQNMNHEYMSWYRQDPGLGLRQIYYSMNVEVTDKGDVPEGYKVSRKEKRNFPLILESPSPNQTSLYFCASSLAGAVANVLTFGAGSRLTVL.

V gene TRBV19 combines with J gene TRBJ1-2; D may be TRBD1 (5 bases). Looked up from germline, CDR1 is LNHDA and CDR2 is SQIVND (reference sequence). CDR3 length: 13 residues. Trimming took off 4 bases at V and 7 bases at J, with 13 bases between the two ends. DNA of the CDR3: TGTGCCAGTAGTACGGCAGGGCAGGGTGGCTACACCTTC. Its translation is CASSTAGQGGYTF.